The clone carrying this T cell receptor beta chain was picked up a small number of times. Its antigen is unidentified. cDNA libraries of TCR beta carried unique molecular identifiers. TCRdb reprocessed the PCR reads via MiXCR and lists one record per CDR3 protein. The sample has roughly 620,000 distinct CDR3 sequences, around 40% seen once. This sample was included in a study of post-analysis software for immune sequencing data. Whole-study findings and limits: Normalized Chao1 diversity was significantly lower in multiple sclerosis patients than in controls. TRBV5-6, TRBV5-1 and TRBV20-1 belonged to a set of about 5 TRBV segments that were more frequent in patients than controls.

Germline assignment: CDR1 SGHKS and CDR2 YYEKEE (reference sequence). The CDR3 is made up of 17 amino acids. The ends lost 0 bases at V and 7 bases at J; junction bases unmatched: 10. This sequence originates from a girl aged 10 to 17 with multiple sclerosis. This chain joins TRBV5-5 and TRBJ2-1; TRBD2 agrees at 10 bases. Material for sequencing was blood. The chain's CDR3 is CASSLASGRLKGNEQFF. As DNA, the CDR3 is TGTGCCAGCAGCTTGGCTAGCGGGAGACTTAAAGGGAATGAGCAGTTCTTC. Variable domain in full (rest from reference TRBV5-5 and TRBJ2-1): DAGVTQSPTHLIKTRGQQVTLRCSPISGHKSVSWYQQVLGQGPQFIFQYYEKEERGRGNFPDRFSARQFPNYSSELNVNALLLGDSALYLCASSLASGRLKGNEQFFGPGTRLTVL.